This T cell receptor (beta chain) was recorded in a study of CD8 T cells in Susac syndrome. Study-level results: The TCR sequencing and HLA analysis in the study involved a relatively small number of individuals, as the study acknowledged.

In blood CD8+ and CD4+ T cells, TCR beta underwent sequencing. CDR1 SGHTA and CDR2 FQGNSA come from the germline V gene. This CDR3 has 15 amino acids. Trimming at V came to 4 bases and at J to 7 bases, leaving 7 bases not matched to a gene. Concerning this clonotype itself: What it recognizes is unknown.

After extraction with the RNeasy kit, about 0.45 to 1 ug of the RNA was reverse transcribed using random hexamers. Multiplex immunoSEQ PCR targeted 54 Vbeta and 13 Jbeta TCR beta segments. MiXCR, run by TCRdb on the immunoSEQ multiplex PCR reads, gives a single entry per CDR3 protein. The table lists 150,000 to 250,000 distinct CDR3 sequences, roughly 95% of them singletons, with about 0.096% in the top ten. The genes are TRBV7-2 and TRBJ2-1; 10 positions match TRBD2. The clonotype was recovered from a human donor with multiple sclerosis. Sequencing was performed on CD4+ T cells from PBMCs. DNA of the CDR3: TGTGCCAGCAGCTCCCCGGGACTAGCGCTGAATGAGCAGTTCTTC. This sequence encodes CASSSPGLALNEQFF.